These 18 T cell receptor beta chains came from one sample sequenced in a study of T cell responses to AZD1222 COVID-19 vaccine. The table came from immunoSEQ multiplex PCR; TCRdb's copy has only in-frame clones and leaves some out. The sample consists of approximately 91,000 clones, 88% of them appearing once. The sample in question was peripheral blood, obtained on day 0 of AZD1222 vaccination. These TCRs come from an adult in good health.

This chain uses TRBV19 with TRBJ2-5, with 8 bases matching TRBD2. V shed 3 bases and J 1 base; nucleotides not matched to a gene: 4. In germline, CDR1 is LNHDA, CDR2 SQIVND (reference sequence). The CDR3 has 15 amino acids. This CDR3 reads CASSIPAGGQETQYF. The CDR3 coding sequence is TGTGCCAGTAGTATTCCTGCGGGGGGCCAAGAGACCCAGTACTTC.

J is TRBJ2-2 and V is TRBV19; D not resolved. Looked up from germline, CDR1 is LNHDA and CDR2 is SQIVND (reference sequence). Trimming pared 6 bases from V and 4 bases from J, leaving 9 bases between. The CDR3 consists of 13 residues. The CDR3 DNA sequence: TGTGCCAGTAGAACACCCGTCACCGGGGAGCTGTTTTTT. Amino acids: CASRTPVTGELFF.

This clone was counted once. The chain joins TRBV6-5 to TRBJ1-5; 8 positions match TRBD1. This CDR3 comprises 14 residues. V lost 7 bases, J lost 6 bases, and 8 bases stayed unmatched. Per the germline V gene, CDR1 is MNHEY and CDR2 is SVGAGI. CDR3 in amino acids: CASIMDRAGQPQHF. Here the CDR3 DNA reads TGTGCCAGCATTATGGACAGGGCGGGTCAGCCCCAGCATTTT.

The V gene is TRBV7-9, the J gene TRBJ2-1; TRBD1 agrees at 8 bases. This CDR3 region has 15 residues. Trimming took 4 bases from V and 3 from J; bases not matched to a gene: 5. Germline V CDR1 and CDR2: SEHNR, FQNEAQ (reference sequence). CDR3 in DNA: TGTGCCAGCAGCTCTACAGGGGGAGTCTACAATGAGCAGTTCTTC. Translation: CASSSTGGVYNEQFF.

The chain couples TRBV6-5 to TRBJ2-3; a possible D gene is TRBD2 (5 bases). The V gene's germline CDR1 is MNHEY and CDR2 SVGAGI. This CDR3 spans 14 amino acids. V gave up 4 bases and J gave up 0 bases, with 8 bases separating them. CDR3 bases: TGTGCCAGCAGTTCGCTAGCAAGCACAGATACGCAGTATTTT. The encoded protein is CASSSLASTDTQYF.

This chain links TRBV28 with TRBJ2-3, with no clear D. Germline CDR1 and CDR2: MDHEN and SYDVKM. V was shortened by 7 bases and J by 4 bases, with 18 bases between the two germline ends. The CDR3 has 15 amino acids. The CDR3 nucleotides are TGTGCCAGCACCCCGTCTAAGGCCCCTTCAGATACGCAGTATTTT. This sequence encodes CASTPSKAPSDTQYF.

The V gene is TRBV27, the J gene TRBJ1-1; possible D gene TRBD1, 6 bases. The V end was cut by 4 bases, the J end by 2 bases, with 14 bases between. Germline values: CDR1 MNHEY, CDR2 SMNVEV (reference sequence). CDR3 length equals 15 residues. The DNA of the CDR3 is TGTGCCAGCAGTTCCCGAGGGGGGGGAAACACTGAAGCTTTCTTT. It translates to CASSSRGGGNTEAFF.

CDR3 DNA: TGTGCCAGTAGGAAGGGACAGAGTCAAGAGACCCAGTACTTC. Its protein product is CASRKGQSQETQYF. The gene calls are TRBV19 and TRBJ2-5; 7 nucleotides agree with TRBD1. The CDR3 has 14 amino acids. Germline CDR1 is LNHDA and CDR2 is SQIVND (reference sequence). V lost 6 bases, J lost 2 bases, and 6 bases stayed unmatched.

The chain carries TRBV5-1 and TRBJ2-5; 8 bases line up with TRBD1. Unmatched junction bases numbered 3, after V lost 1 base and J lost 4 bases. Per the germline V gene, CDR1 is SGHRS and CDR2 is YFSETQ. This CDR3 has 14 residues. The CDR3 nucleotides are TGCGCCAGCAGCTTGAGGCAGGGGGCAGAGACCCAGTACTTC. It encodes CASSLRQGAETQYF.

The count of this clone is one. The V gene is TRBV28, the J gene TRBJ1-4; D may be TRBD1 (6 bases). This CDR3 has 14 residues. Per the germline V gene, CDR1 is MDHEN and CDR2 is SYDVKM. Trimming left V 2 bases short and J 5 bases short, with 9 bases between. In DNA, the CDR3 is TGTGCCAGCAGTTTAGCAGGGGAGAATGAAAAACTGTTTTTT. Translating gives CASSLAGENEKLFF.

The chain combines TRBV30 with TRBJ2-7; tentative D call: TRBD2 (6 bases). Trimming removed 5 bases at V and 6 bases at J, with 17 bases between. The CDR3 extends over 13 amino acids. CDR1 is GTSNPN, CDR2 SVGIG, per germline (reference sequence). The CDR3 nucleotides read TGTGCCTGGCGGGGGAGGACATGGGGCGAGCAGTACTTC. Translating gives CAWRGRTWGEQYF.

The V gene is TRBV5-6, the J gene TRBJ2-3; TRBD2 is a possible D gene (5 bases). Deletions cut 1 base from V and 0 bases from J, with 12 bases between. The germline gives CDR1 SGHDT, CDR2 YYEEEE. The CDR3 consists of 16 residues. CDR3 amino acids: CASSLLLDSSTDTQYF. The CDR3 DNA reads TGTGCCAGCAGCTTGCTCTTGGACTCAAGCACAGATACGCAGTATTTT.

The chain joins TRBV6-5 to TRBJ2-7; 9 bases map to TRBD1. Per germline, CDR1 MNHEY and CDR2 SVGAGI. The length of the CDR3 is 15 residues. The trim removed 4 bases at V and 6 bases at J, leaving 10 bases unmatched. Written as DNA, the CDR3 is TGTGCCAGCAGTTCCCCTCCGGGACAGGGACGCGAGCAGTACTTC. Translation: CASSSPPGQGREQYF.

The V and J genes are TRBV5-5 and TRBJ2-7; D gene ambiguous. V lost 0 bases to trimming and J lost 2 bases, with 9 bases between them. CDR1 SGHKS and CDR2 YYEKEE come from the germline V gene (reference sequence). This CDR3 has 14 amino acids. CDR3 sequence (DNA): TGTGCCAGCAGCTTGGACACTGGCCCCTACGAGCAGTACTTC. It is translated as CASSLDTGPYEQYF.

V and J are TRBV5-1 and TRBJ1-2; TRBD1 matches 7 bases. The V gene's germline CDR1 is SGHRS and CDR2 YFSETQ. The CDR3 extends over 14 amino acids. The junction had 11 bases not matched to a gene; V was cut back by 4 bases and J by 8 bases. DNA for the CDR3: TGCGCCAGCAGCACCGGGACAGCGTCGCGGGGCTACACCTTC. Protein: CASSTGTASRGYTF.

This clone was seen once. This chain links TRBV6-4 with TRBJ2-1, with TRBD2 matching 8 bases. The germline gives CDR1 MRHNA, CDR2 SNTAGT. With 4 bases clipped from V and 7 bases from J, the junction kept 12 bases outside the gene matches. This CDR3 is built from 16 residues. As DNA, the CDR3 is TGTGCCAGCAGTGCCCTACACGCGGGGGGCTTTAATGAGCAGTTCTTC. Residues: CASSALHAGGFNEQFF.

The chain carries TRBV4-1 and TRBJ1-5; no reliable D call. The CDR3 runs 16 residues. Germline loops: CDR1 MGHRA, CDR2 YSYEKL. The V and J ends lost 0 bases and 1 base respectively, with 10 bases between them. CDR3 DNA: TGCGCCAGCAGCCAAGAAAAGGGAGGAAGCAATCAGCCCCAGCATTTT. Protein sequence: CASSQEKGGSNQPQHF.

This clone was counted only a few times. The rearrangement links TRBV4-2 to TRBJ2-1; 12 bases are a match to TRBD2. The CDR3 runs 16 residues. With V trimmed by 1 base and J by 4 bases, 2 bases remained unmatched. From germline, CDR1 is LGHNA and CDR2 YNFKEQ. The CDR3 DNA reads TGTGCCAGCAGCCAAGCTACTAGCGGGGGGTACAATGAGCAGTTCTTC. It is translated as CASSQATSGGYNEQFF.